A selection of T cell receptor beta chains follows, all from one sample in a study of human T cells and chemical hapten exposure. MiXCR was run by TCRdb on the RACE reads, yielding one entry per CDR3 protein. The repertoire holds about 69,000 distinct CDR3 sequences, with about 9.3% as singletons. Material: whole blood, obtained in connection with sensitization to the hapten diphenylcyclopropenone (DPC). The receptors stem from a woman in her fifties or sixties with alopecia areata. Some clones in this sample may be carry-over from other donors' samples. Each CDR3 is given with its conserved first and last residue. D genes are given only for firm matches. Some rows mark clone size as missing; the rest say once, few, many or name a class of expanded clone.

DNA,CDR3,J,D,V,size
TGTGCCAGCAGCTTAGTAACATCAATCGGCTACACCTTC,CASSLVTSIGYTF,TRBJ1-2,.,TRBV7-2,many
TGTGCCATCAGTGAACGGGGACAGGGAGCGAACACCGGGGAGCTGTTTTTT,CAISERGQGANTGELFF,TRBJ2-2,TRBD1,TRBV10-3,many
TGTGCCAGCAGCGTAGAACTAGCGGGAGGGAGCAATGAGCAGTTCTTC,CASSVELAGGSNEQFF,TRBJ2-1,TRBD2,TRBV9,many
TGTGCCAGCAGCTCCGGGACAGGGTCCCGAGATACGCAGTATTTT,CASSSGTGSRDTQYF,TRBJ2-3,TRBD1,TRBV6-5,many
TGTGCCAGCTTCCCTCGTGGGGGAGAAGCTTTCTTT,CASFPRGGEAFF,TRBJ1-1,.,TRBV18,.
TGTGCCAGCAGTGACCGGCAGCCGGAGTATAATTCACCCCTCCACTTT,CASSDRQPEYNSPLHF,TRBJ1-6,.,TRBV6-1,many
TGTGCCAGCAGCCTGGAGGCAGGGATGGTTATTAATTCACCCCTCCACTTT,CASSLEAGMVINSPLHF,TRBJ1-6,.,TRBV7-9,many
TGCAGCGGAGGGCAGGGGGCCTACAATGAGCAGTTCTTC,CSGGQGAYNEQFF,TRBJ2-1,TRBD1,TRBV29-1,.
TGCAGTGCTAGTAAAGGAGTTGGTGGCTACACCTTC,CSASKGVGGYTF,TRBJ1-2,.,TRBV20-1,few
TGTGCCAGCACTCTCTGGGGGGGACGCAACCCCTATGGCTACACCTTC,CASTLWGGRNPYGYTF,TRBJ1-2,.,TRBV12-3/TRBV12-4,.
TGTGCCAGCACCCGGGGGGCTAGCGGTCTCCAAGAGACCCAGTACTTC,CASTRGASGLQETQYF,TRBJ2-5,.,TRBV12-3/TRBV12-4,many
TGTGCCACCAGCAGAGACGCAGGGAGATCACCCCTCCACTTT,CATSRDAGRSPLHF,TRBJ1-6,.,TRBV15,medium-sized
TGCAGTGCTCCCCTCCCCTCTAGCACAGATACGCAGTATTTT,CSAPLPSSTDTQYF,TRBJ2-3,.,TRBV20-1,.
TGTGCCAGCAGCCAGGGACAGGGAATGCGTGAGACCCAGTACTTC,CASSQGQGMRETQYF,TRBJ2-5,TRBD1,TRBV2,.
TGCAGTGCTAGAATCCAGACCTATGGCTACACCTTC,CSARIQTYGYTF,TRBJ1-2,.,TRBV20-1,.
TGTGCCAGCAGCTTAGCGCTAGCGGGACCCTACACAGATACGCAGTATTTT,CASSLALAGPYTDTQYF,TRBJ2-3,TRBD2,TRBV7-8,.
TGTGCCAGCAGCGCCTTCGGGGGAGGGCGCTACAATGAGCAGTTCTTC,CASSAFGGGRYNEQFF,TRBJ2-1,TRBD2,TRBV6-4,many
TGCAGCGGGGACAGTCTAACAGATACGCAGTATTTT,CSGDSLTDTQYF,TRBJ2-3,TRBD1,TRBV29-1,few
TGTGCCAGTAGTATGTCGGCAGGGGACTTGAACACTGAAGCTTTCTTT,CASSMSAGDLNTEAFF,TRBJ1-1,.,TRBV19,many
TGCAGCGTTGAGGGGTCATGGAGGACTGAAGCTTTCTTT,CSVEGSWRTEAFF,TRBJ1-1,.,TRBV29-1,few
TGTGCCAGCTCACCACAAATCGGGATCTCCTACGAGCAGTACTTC,CASSPQIGISYEQYF,TRBJ2-7,.,TRBV18,few
TGTGCCAGCAGCCAAGATCCAGGGGCGCAGTACGAGCAGTACTTC,CASSQDPGAQYEQYF,TRBJ2-7,.,TRBV4-2,.
TGTGCCAGCAGTCCCGGGACTAGCGCCATCTCCTACAATGAGCAGTTCTTC,CASSPGTSAISYNEQFF,TRBJ2-1,TRBD2,TRBV27,many
TGTGCCAGCAGTTTTTCGGGGGCCAATCAGCCCCAGCATTTT,CASSFSGANQPQHF,TRBJ1-5,.,TRBV27,.
TGTGCCAGCAGCGGGACCGTTCTGAACACTGAAGCTTTCTTT,CASSGTVLNTEAFF,TRBJ1-1,.,TRBV5-5,.
TGCGCCAGCAGCAAGAGGACAGGCTCTGGGGTGACCCAGTACTTC,CASSKRTGSGVTQYF,TRBJ2-5,TRBD1,TRBV5-1,few
TGTGCCATCACCGGGACAGGGGGCTTCAACTCCTACGAGCAGTACTTC,CAITGTGGFNSYEQYF,TRBJ2-7,TRBD1,TRBV10-3,many
TGCAGCGTTGTGGTTGAGGAAAAACTGTTTTTT,CSVVVEEKLFF,TRBJ1-4,.,TRBV29-1,many
TGTGCCAGCATTGGGGGCCGGGCTCAGGCTTTCTTT,CASIGGRAQAFF,TRBJ1-1,.,TRBV28,few
TGTGCCAGCAGTCTACGTGTAGCGGGACTAGAGACCCAGTACTTC,CASSLRVAGLETQYF,TRBJ2-5,TRBD2,TRBV27,few
TGTGCCAGCAGCTCGTCAAGAACAGCGGTGAGCACAGATACGCAGTATTTT,CASSSSRTAVSTDTQYF,TRBJ2-3,.,TRBV11-2,many
TGCAGTGCTAGCGGGAGGGGCTCCTACGAGCAGTACTTC,CSASGRGSYEQYF,TRBJ2-7,TRBD2,TRBV20-1,many
TGCAGCGTAGCCAGGACTAGCTTCAATGAGCAGTTCTTC,CSVARTSFNEQFF,TRBJ2-1,TRBD2,TRBV29-1,many
TGTGCCAGTACCCCCCGGCCGGCAGGATTTAGCTCTGGGGCCAACGTCCTGACTTTC,CASTPRPAGFSSGANVLTF,TRBJ2-6,.,TRBV19,.
TGTGCCAGCAGCACAGACAGGAACTATGGCTACACCTTC,CASSTDRNYGYTF,TRBJ1-2,.,TRBV11-2,many
TGTGCCATCAGAGCCTGGGGGCGCGGAAACACCATATATTTT,CAIRAWGRGNTIYF,TRBJ1-3,.,TRBV10-3,few
TGTGCCAGCAATCGACTAGCGGGAGTAGCGAGCTCCTACAATGAGCAGTTCTTC,CASNRLAGVASSYNEQFF,TRBJ2-1,TRBD2,TRBV2,many
TGCAGCGTTGAAGATTCTACGGGAGTCGAGCAGTTCTTC,CSVEDSTGVEQFF,TRBJ2-1,.,TRBV29-1,few
TGTGCCAGCAGCTCCTTGGTGGGGGGCCCCAACCGTCGCGCATACAATGAGCAGTTCTTC,CASSSLVGGPNRRAYNEQFF,TRBJ2-1,.,TRBV7-3,many
TGTGCCAGTAGTGGGGGACTAGCGGGGACGCCTAACACAGATACGCAGTATTTT,CASSGGLAGTPNTDTQYF,TRBJ2-3,TRBD2,TRBV19,.
TGTGCCAGCAGCTTCCAGGGGGAAAACACTGAAGCTTTCTTT,CASSFQGENTEAFF,TRBJ1-1,TRBD1,TRBV9,many
TGTGCCACCAAGGGGGATGGCTACACCTTC,CATKGDGYTF,TRBJ1-2,.,TRBV5-6,few
TGCGCCAGCAGCCCAGCAGGCCACTACGAGCAGTACTTC,CASSPAGHYEQYF,TRBJ2-7,.,TRBV10-1,.
TGCAGTGCCTCGGTCCGTAATCGGTCCTACGAGCAGTACTTC,CSASVRNRSYEQYF,TRBJ2-7,.,TRBV20-1,.
TGTGCAAGTCGCTTAGCGAGGACCGACAGGTCGGGCACTGAAGCTTTCTTT,CASRLARTDRSGTEAFF,TRBJ1-1,.,TRBV12-2,few
TGCAGCGTGGACAGGGCGAGAACTGAAGCTTTCTTT,CSVDRARTEAFF,TRBJ1-1,TRBD1,TRBV29-1,.
TGCAGCGTTGAGCAGGGGGTCCTCACCGGGGAGCTGTTTTTT,CSVEQGVLTGELFF,TRBJ2-2,TRBD1,TRBV29-1,many
TGCAGTGCTCAAACGGCACTAGCGGCCTACAATGAGCAGTTCTTC,CSAQTALAAYNEQFF,TRBJ2-1,TRBD2,TRBV20-1,many
TGTGCCAGCAGCAAACAGGGTACTGTTCCCCCTATATATGGCTACACCTTC,CASSKQGTVPPIYGYTF,TRBJ1-2,.,TRBV12-3/TRBV12-4,few
TGTGCCAGCAACGAACAGGGAAACGAAGATACGCAGTATTTT,CASNEQGNEDTQYF,TRBJ2-3,.,TRBV7-9,many
TGCGCCAGCAGCCAAGATCGATTGTCTTTGAACACTGAAGCTTTCTTT,CASSQDRLSLNTEAFF,TRBJ1-1,.,TRBV4-1,few
TGTGCCAGCAGCTTAGGGGACAGGGGTCCACAGTATTTT,CASSLGDRGPQYF,TRBJ2-3,TRBD1,TRBV7-6,few
TGCGCCAGCAGCCTCCCGTCCTTCCTAGCGGGAGTCTCCTACAATGAGCAGTTCTTC,CASSLPSFLAGVSYNEQFF,TRBJ2-1,TRBD2,TRBV5-1,.
TGTGCCAGCAGTCCCTCCTTAGGGAGATACGAGCAGTACTTC,CASSPSLGRYEQYF,TRBJ2-7,.,TRBV12-3/TRBV12-4,many
TGTGCCAGCAGCCGAATTAGTTTAGGACAGCGACTTGAAGCTTTCTTT,CASSRISLGQRLEAFF,TRBJ1-1,.,TRBV7-3,many
TGTGCCAGCAGCCCAGAGCCGTTTAAACCAGATACGCAGTATTTT,CASSPEPFKPDTQYF,TRBJ2-3,.,TRBV14,many
TGCAGCGTTGATTACCCCTCTGGGGCCAACGTCCTGACTTTC,CSVDYPSGANVLTF,TRBJ2-6,.,TRBV29-1,.
TGTGCCAGCAGTTCCCCGAGCGGGAGCTCTACCTCCGGGGACACAGATACGCAGTATTTT,CASSSPSGSSTSGDTDTQYF,TRBJ2-3,TRBD2,TRBV6-8,many
TGTGCCAGCAGCGTAGGACCCGGCCAATCGGGGGAGACCCAGTACTTC,CASSVGPGQSGETQYF,TRBJ2-5,.,TRBV9,few
TGTGCCAGCGAGGGAAACACTGAAGCTTTCTTT,CASEGNTEAFF,TRBJ1-1,.,TRBV6-6,many